The entry below describes one T cell receptor (beta chain). As defined, naive CD8 cells were CD45RO-negative and positively selected for CCR7, with terminally differentiated effector memory CD45RA+ cells excluded. The deep-level immunoSEQ assay was used. Generated by immunoSEQ multiplex PCR, the TCRdb table keeps only in-frame clones and is missing some. In the table there are about 2.2 million clones, roughly 91% of which are singletons. The entry originates in a study of shared clonotypes between healthy human individuals. About the study: Donors had three CD4 naive, three CD4 memory, two CD8 naive and one CD8 memory plate apiece.

Trimming stripped 0 bases from V and 0 bases from J, with 13 bases between. The CDR3 is 16 amino acids. Germline V gene lookup returns CDR1 SGHDT and CDR2 YYEEEE. This clonotype was sampled from a man younger than 30 in good health. Some clones in this sample may be carry-over from other donors' samples. This chain links TRBV5-6 with TRBJ2-7; D gene ambiguous. Sequencing was performed on naive CD8+ T cells from PBMCs. As DNA, the CDR3 is TGTGCCAGCAGCTTGGCAGGAACAAGCAACTCCTACGAGCAGTACTTC. Translating it yields CASSLAGTSNSYEQYF.